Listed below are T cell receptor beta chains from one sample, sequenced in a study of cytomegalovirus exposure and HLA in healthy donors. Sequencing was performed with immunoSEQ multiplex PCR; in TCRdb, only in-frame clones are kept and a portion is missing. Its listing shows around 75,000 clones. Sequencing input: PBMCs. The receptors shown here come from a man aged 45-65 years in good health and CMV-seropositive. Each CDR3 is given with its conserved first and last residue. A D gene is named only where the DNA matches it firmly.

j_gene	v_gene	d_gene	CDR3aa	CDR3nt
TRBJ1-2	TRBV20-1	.	CSAGQALGYTF	TGCAGTGCTGGGCAGGCCCTTGGCTACACCTTC
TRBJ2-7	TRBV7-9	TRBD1	CAIPSGTGPYEQYF	TGTGCCATCCCCTCCGGGACAGGGCCCTACGAGCAGTACTTC
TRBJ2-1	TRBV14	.	CASSQGRGGEQFF	TGTGCCAGCAGCCAAGGGAGGGGAGGTGAGCAGTTCTTC
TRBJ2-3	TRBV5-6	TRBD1	CASSSGQDSTDTQYF	TGTGCCAGCAGCTCCGGACAGGACTCCACAGATACGCAGTATTTT
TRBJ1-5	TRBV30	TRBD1	CAWSDRTGRPQHF	TGTGCCTGGAGTGACCGGACAGGTCGGCCCCAGCATTTT
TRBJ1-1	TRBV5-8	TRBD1	CASSSGQANTEAFF	TGTGCCAGCAGCTCTGGACAGGCGAACACTGAAGCTTTCTTT
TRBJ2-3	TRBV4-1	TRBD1	CASSQELGQGADTQYF	TGTGCCAGCAGCCAAGAGCTCGGTCAGGGGGCAGATACGCAGTATTTT
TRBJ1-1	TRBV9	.	CASSPGQIPWREAFF	TGTGCCAGCAGTCCCGGACAGATCCCTTGGAGGGAAGCTTTCTTT
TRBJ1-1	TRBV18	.	CASSTGGGNTEAFF	TGTGCCAGCTCAACCGGGGGGGGGAACACTGAAGCTTTCTTT
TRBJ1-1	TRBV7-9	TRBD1	CASSFFYRGRSTEAFF	TGTGCCAGCAGCTTCTTCTACAGGGGGCGGAGCACTGAAGCTTTCTTT
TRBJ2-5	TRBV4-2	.	CASSLWLVGETQYF	TGTGCCAGCAGCCTTTGGCTGGTCGGGGAGACCCAGTACTTC
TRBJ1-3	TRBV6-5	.	CASSSDRSSGNTIYF	TGTGCCAGCAGTTCCGACAGGAGCTCTGGAAACACCATATATTTT
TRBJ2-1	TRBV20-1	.	CSAERDNEQFF	TGCAGTGCTGAGCGTGACAATGAGCAGTTCTTC